The next 15 T cell receptor beta chains were all read from a single sample in a study of response to subunit inactivated influenza vaccine. TCRdb re-called the RT-PCR reads through MiXCR, storing one row per CDR3 protein. This table holds approximately 500,000 distinct CDR3 sequences, over 10% found once. Material: PBMCs from blood, obtained roughly 47 days after vaccination. These receptors were collected from a man aged 45-65 years who received an inactivated influenza vaccine.

The V gene is TRBV3-1, the J gene TRBJ2-6, with a weak D call TRBD1 (6 bases). V was clipped by 6 bases and J by 3 bases, with 12 bases between them. Germline V lookup: CDR1 LGHDT, CDR2 YNNKEL (reference sequence). The CDR3 covers 15 residues. In DNA, the CDR3 is TGTGCCAGCAGGCTCGCAGGGGTTGGGGCCAACGTCCTGACTTTC. The encoded protein is CASRLAGVGANVLTF. The complete variable domain, with remaining parts taken from reference TRBV3-1 and TRBJ2-6, reads DTAVSQTPKYLVTQMGNDKSIKCEQNLGHDTMYWYKQDSKKFLKIMFSYNNKELIINETVPNRFSPKSPDKAHLNLHINSLELGDSAVYFCASRLAGVGANVLTFGAGSRLTVL.

This chain connects TRBV6-2 or TRBV6-3 to TRBJ2-5; D gene uncertain. Germline V lookup: CDR1 MNHEY, CDR2 SVGEGT. This CDR3 has 16 residues. V was shortened by 2 bases and J by 4 bases, with 17 bases between the two germline ends. This CDR3 reads CASSYHLRHLLETQYF. CDR3 nucleotides: TGTGCCAGCAGTTACCACCTAAGACATCTTCTAGAGACCCAGTACTTC.

V is TRBV24-1 and J is TRBJ2-2; tentatively, D is TRBD1 or TRBD2 (5 bases each). Trimming stripped 7 bases from V and 2 bases from J, with 13 bases between. Germline lookup yields CDR1 KGHDR and CDR2 SFDVKD. The CDR3 is 15 amino acids. Here the CDR3 DNA reads TGTGCCACCAGCGATGGGGGTCTAAACACCGGGGAGCTGTTTTTT. It encodes CATSDGGLNTGELFF.

The chain joins TRBV3-1 to TRBJ2-7; 13 bases agree with TRBD2. Germline V lookup: CDR1 LGHDT, CDR2 YNNKEL (reference sequence). The V gene end was trimmed by 1 base and the J gene end by 6 bases; junction bases not matched to a gene: 9. This CDR3 has 17 residues. CDR3 sequence: CASSQVLTSGRSSEQYF. The CDR3 bases are TGTGCCAGCAGCCAAGTCCTGACTAGCGGGAGGTCTAGCGAGCAGTACTTC.

This clonotype was detected only once. The chain carries TRBV4-3 and TRBJ2-3; 9 bases fit TRBD2. Germline V gene sequence: CDR1 LGHNA, CDR2 YSLEER. This CDR3 contains 18 residues. Trimming removed 1 base from V and 3 bases from J; junction bases left unmatched: 11. This CDR3 reads CASSQGPYSGGRTDTQYF. DNA for the CDR3: TGCGCCAGCAGCCAAGGTCCCTACAGCGGGGGGAGGACAGATACGCAGTATTTT.

This clonotype was counted once. The chain uses TRBV4-1 and TRBJ1-5, with D possibly TRBD1 on 6 matching bases. The length of the CDR3 is 16 residues. The V gene's germline CDR1 is MGHRA and CDR2 YSYEKL. Between the trimmed V and J ends, which lost 0 bases and 3 bases, there was a span of 12 bases. The CDR3 bases are TGCGCCAGCAGCCAAGATCAGGGGCTCAACAATCAGCCCCAGCATTTT. This encodes CASSQDQGLNNQPQHF.

The gene calls are TRBV9 and TRBJ1-3, with D hard to call. From germline, CDR1 is SGDLS and CDR2 YYNGEE. V shed 0 bases and J shed 2 bases, with 9 bases lying between them. The CDR3 covers 15 residues. The CDR3 is CASSVEGATGNTIYF. The DNA of the CDR3 is TGTGCCAGCAGCGTAGAGGGAGCGACTGGAAACACCATATATTTT.

This clonotype has only a few counts. V is TRBV19 and J is TRBJ1-5; D perhaps matches TRBD1 (6 bases). Looked up from germline, CDR1 is LNHDA and CDR2 is SQIVND (reference sequence). The CDR3 is 17 amino acids. V dropped 5 bases and J dropped 5 bases, with 22 bases sitting between them. The CDR3 bases are TGTGCCAGTAGTTTCAGAAGTTACGGGACAAAATATCAGCCCCAGCATTTT. Translating it yields CASSFRSYGTKYQPQHF.

This clonotype turned up a few times. The chain is built from TRBV29-1 and TRBJ1-1, with unresolved D. Trimming cost V 2 bases and J 0 bases, with 7 bases left between them. The length of the CDR3 is 13 residues. Germline CDR1 SQVTM, CDR2 ANQGSEA. This chain's CDR3 is CSVESRLNTEAFF. Written as DNA, the CDR3 is TGCAGCGTTGAAAGCAGATTGAACACTGAAGCTTTCTTT.

The chain uses TRBV4-1 and TRBJ1-5, with a possible D match to TRBD1 (5 bases). This CDR3 has 14 residues. V was cut by 6 bases and J by 1 base, with 10 bases left in between. Germline assignment: CDR1 MGHRA and CDR2 YSYEKL. CDR3 in amino acids: CASRAPGSNQPQHF. The DNA of the CDR3 is TGCGCCAGCAGGGCCCCAGGGAGCAATCAGCCCCAGCATTTT.

Many counts were recorded for this clonotype. V is TRBV12-3 or TRBV12-4 and J is TRBJ2-1; unclear D gene. V was clipped by 3 bases and J by 3 bases, with 12 bases between them. This CDR3 is built from 15 residues. CDR3 DNA sequence: TGTGCCAGCAGTTTTGGGCGGTCTATCTACAATGAGCAGTTCTTC. This codes for CASSFGRSIYNEQFF.

The V and J genes are TRBV12-3 or TRBV12-4 and TRBJ2-3, with D unresolved. This CDR3 spans 14 amino acids. The V end was cut by 2 bases, the J end by 4 bases, with 10 bases between. The CDR3 reads CASSLPHRPDTQYF. The DNA for the CDR3 is TGTGCCAGCAGTTTACCCCACAGACCAGATACGCAGTATTTT.

A single count supports this clonotype. J is TRBJ2-1 and V is TRBV7-6, with 7 bases identical to TRBD2. Germline V gene data show CDR1 as SGHVS and CDR2 as FNYEAQ. The trim removed 5 bases at V and 13 bases at J, leaving 8 bases unmatched. CDR3 length: 12 amino acids. CDR3 in amino acids: CASSASSGAQFF. CDR3 sequence (DNA): TGTGCCAGCAGCGCCTCAAGCGGGGCCCAGTTCTTC. Full variable domain (outside the CDR3, taken from reference TRBV7-6 and TRBJ2-1): GAGVSQSPRYKVTKRGQDVALRCDPISGHVSLYWYRQALGQGPEFLTYFNYEAQQDKSGLPNDRFSAERPEGSISTLTIQRTEQRDSAMYRCASSASSGAQFFGPGTRLTVL.

This clonotype was seen a handful of times. The chain employs TRBV28 and TRBJ2-5; 8 nucleotides match TRBD2. CDR1 is MDHEN and CDR2 is SYDVKM in the germline V gene. The junction had 2 bases not matched to a gene; V was cut back by 2 bases and J by 3 bases. The CDR3 is 14 amino acids. CDR3 sequence (DNA): TGTGCCAGCAGTTTACTTAGCGGGGAAGAGACCCAGTACTTC. It is translated as CASSLLSGEETQYF.

The table lists this clonotype with a few counts. CDR3 nucleotide sequence: TGTGCCAGCAGTTTGAGTGTCGGGGGTACTGAAGCTTTCTTT. Protein sequence: CASSLSVGGTEAFF. The chain combines TRBV12-3 or TRBV12-4 with TRBJ1-1; TRBD1 is a possible D gene (5 bases). This CDR3 contains 14 residues. V gave up 3 bases and J gave up 5 bases, with 13 bases separating them.